This T cell receptor (beta chain) was recovered during a study of OX40 agonist ivuxolimab in advanced cancers. Here immunoSEQ multiplex PCR was the method, and the copy in TCRdb shows in-frame clones only, minus some. In the table there are tens of thousands of clones, just over 90% of which are singletons. The V and J ends lost 6 bases and 3 bases respectively, with 14 bases between them. CDR1 MNHNY and CDR2 SVGAGI come from the germline V gene (reference sequence). The CDR3 is made up of 14 amino acids. Sampling times: baseline, cycle 4 day 1, cycle 7 day 1. The material was CD4+ or CD8+ T cells sorted from blood, obtained in a trial of the OX40 agonist ivuxolimab. The TCR comes from an adult with an advanced solid tumor such as melanoma, head and neck, liver or kidney cancer. The chain joins TRBV6-6 to TRBJ1-2; possible D gene TRBD1, 6 bases. The CDR3 here is CASSRDTNYYGYTF. The CDR3 DNA reads TGTGCCAGCAGCCGGGACACCAATTACTATGGCTACACCTTC.